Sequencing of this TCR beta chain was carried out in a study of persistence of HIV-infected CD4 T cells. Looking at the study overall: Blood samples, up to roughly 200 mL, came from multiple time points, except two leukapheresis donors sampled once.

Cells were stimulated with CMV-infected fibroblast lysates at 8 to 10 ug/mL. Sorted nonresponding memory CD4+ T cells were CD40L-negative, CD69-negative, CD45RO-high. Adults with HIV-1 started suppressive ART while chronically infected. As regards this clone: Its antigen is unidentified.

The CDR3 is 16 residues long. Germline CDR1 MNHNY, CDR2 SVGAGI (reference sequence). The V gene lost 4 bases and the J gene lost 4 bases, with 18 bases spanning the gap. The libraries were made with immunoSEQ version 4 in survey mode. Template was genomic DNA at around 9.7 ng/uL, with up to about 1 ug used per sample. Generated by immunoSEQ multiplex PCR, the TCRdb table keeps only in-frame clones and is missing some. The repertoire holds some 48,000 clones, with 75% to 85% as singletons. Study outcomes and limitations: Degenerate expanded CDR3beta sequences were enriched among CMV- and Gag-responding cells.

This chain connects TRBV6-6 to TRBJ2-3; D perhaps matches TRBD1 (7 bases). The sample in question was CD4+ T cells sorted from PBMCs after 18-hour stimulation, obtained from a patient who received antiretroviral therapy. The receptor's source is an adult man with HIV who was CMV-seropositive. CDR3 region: CASSSRQGWGADTQYF. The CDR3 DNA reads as TGTGCCAGCAGTTCGAGACAGGGCTGGGGGGCAGATACGCAGTATTTT.